The 11 T cell receptor beta chains in this list originate from one sample, sequenced in a study of control samples from healthy donors and cancer patients (dated by TCRdb to the early 2020s). The library relied on the immunoSEQ multiplex PCR assay. Held by TCRdb, this immuneACCESS table contains in-frame sequences only and omits some clones. Under half of the omission traces to an unresolved V gene where checked; the cause of the rest is unknown. The sample records over 110,000 clones, approximately 86% of which are singletons. Roughly 9% of the sample belongs to the ten largest clones. The material sequenced was blood. The receptors come from a woman aged 30 to 39 in good health.

This clone was recorded at least ten times. The rearrangement joins TRBV6-5 to TRBJ2-2, with TRBD2 matching 7 bases. V lost 7 bases, J lost 6 bases, and 5 bases stayed unmatched. The CDR3 extends over 13 amino acids. The germline V gene encodes CDR1 MNHEY and CDR2 SVGAGI. CDR3 DNA sequence: TGTGCCAGCACGACTAGCCGATCCGGGGAGCTGTTTTTT. Protein sequence: CASTTSRSGELFF.

DNA for the CDR3: TGTGCCAGCTCACAGAGGTACAACACAGATACGCAGTATTTT. Its protein is CASSQRYNTDTQYF. V usage is TRBV18 and J usage is TRBJ2-3; D unclear. The CDR3 consists of 14 residues. The germline V gene encodes CDR1 KGHSH and CDR2 LQKENI. V lost 4 bases, J lost 2 bases, and 10 bases lay in between.

Written as DNA, the CDR3 is TGTGCCAGCTGCCTTGGGACAGGGGGCATGAATGAGCAGTTCTTC. Residues: CASCLGTGGMNEQFF. The chain carries TRBV3-1 (or the pseudogene TRBV3-2) and TRBJ2-1, with 12 bases that match TRBD1. V was clipped by 8 bases and J by 7 bases; unmatched bases: 9. From germline, CDR1 is LGHDT and CDR2 YNNKEL (reference sequence). The CDR3 contains 15 residues.

The V and J genes are TRBV24-1 and TRBJ1-1, with a weak D call TRBD1 (6 bases). Germline V lookup: CDR1 KGHDR, CDR2 SFDVKD. V was clipped by 6 bases and J by 9 bases, with 10 bases between them. The length of the CDR3 is 11 residues. As DNA, the CDR3 is TGTGCCACCAGTAGGGACACCAAAGCTTTCTTT. It yields the protein CATSRDTKAFF.

CDR3 loop: CASSLASRLAGGRNEQFF. The CDR3 DNA follows: TGTGCCAGCAGCTTAGCTAGTCGGCTAGCGGGAGGGCGGAATGAGCAGTTCTTC. V is TRBV7-2 and J is TRBJ2-1, with TRBD2 matching 12 bases. This CDR3 region has 18 residues. CDR1 and CDR2 from the germline V gene are SGHTA and FQGNSA. V shed 0 bases, J shed 7 bases, and the junction held 10 bases outside the gene matches. The variable domain in full, with the rest retrieved from reference TRBV7-2 and TRBJ2-1, is GAGVSQSPSNKVTEKGKDVELRCDPISGHTALYWYRQSLGQGLEFLIYFQGNSAPDKSGLPSDRFSAERTGGSVSTLTIQRTQQEDSAVYLCASSLASRLAGGRNEQFFGPGTRLTVL.

The rearrangement uses TRBV7-9 and TRBJ2-7; D uncertain. This CDR3 has 16 residues. Germline assignment: CDR1 SEHNR and CDR2 FQNEAQ (reference sequence). V was clipped by 3 bases and J by 0 bases, with 15 bases between them. CDR3 DNA: TGTGCCAGCAGCTTTGGCGTTGCCGGGCCCTCCTACGAGCAGTACTTC. Translation gives CASSFGVAGPSYEQYF.

The chain combines TRBV18 with TRBJ1-3; possible D gene TRBD1, 5 bases. The CDR3 length is 13 residues. The ends were cut back, 6 bases at V and 8 bases at J, with 14 bases in the middle. Germline lookup yields CDR1 KGHSH and CDR2 LQKENI. The DNA of the CDR3 is TGTGCCAGCTCCCGAGGACACGAGGACACCATATATTTT. This gives the protein CASSRGHEDTIYF.

V gene TRBV2 combines with J gene TRBJ1-1, with no clear D. Germline lookup yields CDR1 SNHLY and CDR2 FYNNEI. This CDR3 spans 14 amino acids. V dropped 4 bases and J dropped 8 bases, with 17 bases sitting between them. The CDR3 DNA reads TGTGCCAGCAGTGTGTCTGACCGGACGGTAGAAGCTTTCTTT. Amino acid sequence: CASSVSDRTVEAFF.

V gene TRBV2 combines with J gene TRBJ2-7; a possible D gene is TRBD2 (5 bases). Germline CDR1 SNHLY, CDR2 FYNNEI. The CDR3 extends over 13 amino acids. V was shortened by 3 bases and J by 7 bases, with 13 bases between the two germline ends. The CDR3 spells CASSERVGGEQYF. CDR3 nucleotides: TGTGCCAGCAGTGAGCGGGTCGGCGGGGAGCAGTACTTC.

This sequence joins TRBV3-1 (or the pseudogene TRBV3-2) and TRBJ2-3; 13 bases are a match to TRBD2. The CDR3 loop spans 18 amino acids. Germline V gene sequence: CDR1 LGHDT, CDR2 YNNKEL (reference sequence). Trimming cost V 4 bases and J 0 bases; bases outside gene matches: 7. This chain's CDR3 is CASSLGLAGRTSTDTQYF. The CDR3 region has the DNA TGTGCCAGCAGCCTGGGACTAGCGGGAAGAACTAGCACAGATACGCAGTATTTT.

This sequence joins TRBV20-1 and TRBJ2-1, with D maybe TRBD2 (5 bases). Germline CDR1 reads DFQATT; CDR2 reads SNEGSKA (reference sequence). The CDR3 covers 11 residues. The CDR3 loop reads CSFHLGAGQFF. CDR3 DNA: TGCAGCTTCCACCTAGGCGCGGGGCAGTTCTTC.